This T cell receptor (beta chain) was documented in a study of molecular identifiers for immune sequencing clone quantification. The germline gives CDR1 MNHEY, CDR2 SMNVEV (reference sequence). After removal of 3 bases from V and 6 bases from J, the junction contained 4 bases not matched to a gene. This CDR3 is built from 14 residues. MiXCR, applied by TCRdb to the PCR reads, yields one record per CDR3 protein. This repertoire shows some 680,000 distinct CDR3 sequences, around 25% found once; its top ten account for around 0.78%. The table lists this clonotype with a few counts. Specimen: naive CD8+ T cells from blood, with Jurkat cell RNA spiked in. Subset defined: FACS-sorted CD8+CD4-CCR7+CD45RA+ naive T cells. The chain employs TRBV27 and TRBJ2-1, with 8 nucleotides matching TRBD2. The sequence derives from a human donor in good health. Some libraries in this study had Jurkat cell RNA spiked in. This chain's CDR3 is CASSFRAGVNEQFF. CDR3 sequence (DNA): TGTGCCAGCAGTTTTCGAGCGGGAGTCAATGAGCAGTTCTTC.